The 11 T cell receptor beta chains below were found in one sample sequenced in a study of T cell responses to AZD1222 COVID-19 vaccine. Sequencing was performed with immunoSEQ multiplex PCR; in TCRdb, only in-frame clones are kept and a portion is missing. The sample consists of roughly 150,000 clones, around nine tenths of them appearing once. This material consisted of peripheral blood, taken on day 0 of AZD1222 vaccination. The receptors here all came from an adult in good health.

The CDR3 sequence is CASSQETWGPDQPQHF. The CDR3 region has the DNA TGCGCCAGCAGCCAAGAAACCTGGGGGCCCGATCAGCCCCAGCATTTT. The chain joins TRBV4-1 to TRBJ1-5; a weak D match, TRBD1 (6 bases). The CDR3 runs to 16 residues. Germline V gene sequence: CDR1 MGHRA, CDR2 YSYEKL. V was cut by 0 bases and J by 5 bases, with 14 bases left in between.

The chain recombines TRBV11-2 with TRBJ2-7, with 8 bases that match TRBD1. The trim removed 5 bases at V and 6 bases at J, leaving 6 bases unmatched. The CDR3 runs 13 residues. Germline CDR1 SGHAT, CDR2 FQNNGV. The CDR3 nucleotides read TGTGCCAGCAGCGCAGGACAGGGAGTCGAGCAGTACTTC. Protein: CASSAGQGVEQYF.

The chain links TRBV6-5 to TRBJ2-1; 10 bases are a match to TRBD2. Germline values: CDR1 MNHEY, CDR2 SVGAGI. After removal of 2 bases from V and 7 bases from J, the junction contained 5 bases not matched to a gene. The CDR3 runs to 15 residues. The CDR3 bases are TGTGCCAGCAGTTACCCCTCTAGCGGGAGAAATGAGCAGTTCTTC. Amino acid sequence: CASSYPSSGRNEQFF.

This rearrangement joins TRBV9 to TRBJ1-2; a possible D gene is TRBD1 (6 bases). Looked up from germline, CDR1 is SGDLS and CDR2 is YYNGEE. Deletions cut 3 bases from V and 8 bases from J, with 14 bases between. This CDR3 has 13 residues. CDR3 nucleotides: TGTGCCAGCAGCGCCCGGGCAGGGGAGGGCTACACCTTC. This sequence encodes CASSARAGEGYTF. The variable domain in full, with the rest retrieved from reference TRBV9 and TRBJ1-2, is DSGVTQTPKHLITATGQRVTLRCSPRSGDLSVYWYQQSLDQGLQFLIQYYNGEERAKGNILERFSAQQFPDLHSELNLSSLELGDSALYFCASSARAGEGYTFGSGTRLTVV.

The chain uses TRBV30 and TRBJ2-1; D is unclear. CDR1 is GTSNPN, CDR2 SVGIG, per germline (reference sequence). V shed 0 bases and J shed 1 base, with 1 base lying between them. The CDR3 has 12 residues. CDR3 coding DNA: TGTGCCTGGAGTGTTTCCTACAATGAGCAGTTCTTC. Translated, it gives CAWSVSYNEQFF.

This rearrangement joins TRBV19 to TRBJ2-5; D might be TRBD2 (7 bases). The CDR3 sequence is 14 residues long. Germline CDR1 LNHDA, CDR2 SQIVND (reference sequence). Trimming shortened V by 6 bases and J by 2 bases, and 13 bases separated the two germline ends. The CDR3 is CASRGGAVQETQYF. In DNA, the CDR3 is TGTGCCAGTAGAGGGGGGGCGGTACAAGAGACCCAGTACTTC.

This sequence joins TRBV5-1 and TRBJ2-7; D ambiguous. With 0 bases removed from V and 0 bases from J, the gap between germline ends came to 4 bases. CDR3 length: 13 residues. The germline gives CDR1 SGHRS, CDR2 YFSETQ. The CDR3 sequence is CASSLGSSYEQYF. CDR3 in DNA: TGCGCCAGCAGCTTGGGCAGCTCCTACGAGCAGTACTTC. Full variable domain (missing parts from reference TRBV5-1 and TRBJ2-7): KAGVTQTPRYLIKTRGQQVTLSCSPISGHRSVSWYQQTPGQGLQFLFEYFSETQRNKGNFPGRFSGRQFSNSRSEMNVSTLELGDSALYLCASSLGSSYEQYFGPGTRLTVT.

This clone was picked up one time. This rearrangement joins TRBV7-9 to TRBJ1-2; a weak D match, TRBD1 (5 bases). V was shortened by 2 bases and J by 8 bases, with 15 bases between the two germline ends. This CDR3 has 14 residues. Germline CDR1 reads SEHNR; CDR2 reads FQNEAQ (reference sequence). CDR3 protein: CASSLMGSEGGYTF. In DNA form, the CDR3 reads TGTGCCAGCAGCTTAATGGGGTCCGAGGGGGGCTACACCTTC.

V gene TRBV24-1 combines with J gene TRBJ2-7, with 16 bases identical to TRBD2. CDR3 length equals 17 residues. Germline V gene lookup returns CDR1 KGHDR and CDR2 SFDVKD. J lost 2 bases, V lost 4 bases, and 4 bases had no gene match. In DNA, the CDR3 is TGTGCCACCAGTGACCCTGGGACTAGCGGGAGGGCCTACGAGCAGTACTTC. The encoded protein is CATSDPGTSGRAYEQYF.

This chain links TRBV4-2 with TRBJ2-3, with 12 bases that match TRBD2. This CDR3 region has 18 residues. Germline V gene data show CDR1 as LGHNA and CDR2 as YNFKEQ. V shed 0 bases, J shed 5 bases, and the junction held 9 bases outside the gene matches. The CDR3 protein is CASSQDPTSGGPGDTQYF. CDR3 coding DNA: TGTGCCAGCAGCCAAGATCCGACTAGCGGGGGTCCGGGAGATACGCAGTATTTT.

This rearrangement joins TRBV13 to TRBJ2-1; D is possibly TRBD1 or TRBD2 (5 bases each). With 0 bases removed from V and 7 bases from J, the gap between germline ends came to 22 bases. The CDR3 runs 18 residues. Germline V gene sequence: CDR1 PRHDT, CDR2 FYEKMQ (reference sequence). This CDR3 reads CASSLGHQGRGVGNEQFF. As DNA, the CDR3 is TGTGCCAGCAGCTTAGGTCACCAGGGACGAGGTGTTGGGAATGAGCAGTTCTTC.